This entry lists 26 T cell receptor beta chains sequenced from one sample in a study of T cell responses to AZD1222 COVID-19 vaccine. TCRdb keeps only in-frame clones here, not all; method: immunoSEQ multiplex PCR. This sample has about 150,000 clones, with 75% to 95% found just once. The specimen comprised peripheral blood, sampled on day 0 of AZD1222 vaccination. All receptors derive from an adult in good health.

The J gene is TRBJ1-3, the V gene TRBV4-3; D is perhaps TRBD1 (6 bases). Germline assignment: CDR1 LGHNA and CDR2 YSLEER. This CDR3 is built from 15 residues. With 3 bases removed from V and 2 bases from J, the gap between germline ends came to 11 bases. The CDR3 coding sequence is TGCGCCAGCAGCCAGGCCCGACAGGCTGGAAACACCATATATTTT. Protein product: CASSQARQAGNTIYF.

The CDR3 bases are TGTGCCAGCAGTGCTCTGGGGGGCTACGAGCAGTACTTC. Its protein product is CASSALGGYEQYF. The J gene is TRBJ2-7, the V gene TRBV28; possibly TRBD2 for D (6 bases). Germline CDR1 and CDR2: MDHEN and SYDVKM. The CDR3 runs 13 residues. Trimming took 5 bases from V and 3 from J, leaving 11 bases between them.

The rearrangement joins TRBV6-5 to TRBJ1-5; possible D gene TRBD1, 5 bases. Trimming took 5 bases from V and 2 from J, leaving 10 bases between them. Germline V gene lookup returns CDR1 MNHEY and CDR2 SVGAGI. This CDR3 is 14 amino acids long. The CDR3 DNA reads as TGTGCCAGCAGTCCCAGGGTTGGCAATCAGCCCCAGCATTTT. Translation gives CASSPRVGNQPQHF.

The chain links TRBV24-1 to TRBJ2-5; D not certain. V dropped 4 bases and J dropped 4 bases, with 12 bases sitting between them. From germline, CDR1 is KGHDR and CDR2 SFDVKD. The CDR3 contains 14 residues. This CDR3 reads CATSDPDLGETQYF. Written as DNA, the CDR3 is TGTGCCACCAGTGACCCGGACCTGGGAGAGACCCAGTACTTC.

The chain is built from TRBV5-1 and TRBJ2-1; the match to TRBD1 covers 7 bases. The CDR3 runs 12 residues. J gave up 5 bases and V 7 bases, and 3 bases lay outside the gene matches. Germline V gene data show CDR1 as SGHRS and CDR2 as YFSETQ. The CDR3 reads CASRDRNNEQFF. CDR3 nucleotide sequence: TGCGCCAGCCGGGACAGAAACAATGAGCAGTTCTTC.

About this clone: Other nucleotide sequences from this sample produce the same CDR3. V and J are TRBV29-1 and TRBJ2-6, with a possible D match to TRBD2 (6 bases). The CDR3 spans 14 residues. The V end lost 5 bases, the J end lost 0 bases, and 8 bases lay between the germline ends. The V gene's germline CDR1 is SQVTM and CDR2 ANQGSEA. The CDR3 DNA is TGCAGCGTTCGGGGGATCTCTGGGGCCAACGTCCTGACTTTC. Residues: CSVRGISGANVLTF.

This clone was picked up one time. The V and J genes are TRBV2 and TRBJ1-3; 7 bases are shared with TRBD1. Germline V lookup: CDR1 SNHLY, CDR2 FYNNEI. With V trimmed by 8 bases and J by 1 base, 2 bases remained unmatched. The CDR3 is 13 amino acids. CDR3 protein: CASAQGSGNTIYF. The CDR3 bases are TGTGCCAGCGCACAGGGGTCTGGAAACACCATATATTTT.

The CDR3 bases are TGTGCCAGCAGCGTTACAGGGGCCGATTCACCCCTCCACTTT. It specifies CASSVTGADSPLHF. This sequence joins TRBV9 and TRBJ1-6; 7 nucleotides align to TRBD1. V was pared by 2 bases and J by 8 bases, with 4 bases of the junction left unmatched. The CDR3 length is 14 residues. The V gene's germline CDR1 is SGDLS and CDR2 YYNGEE.

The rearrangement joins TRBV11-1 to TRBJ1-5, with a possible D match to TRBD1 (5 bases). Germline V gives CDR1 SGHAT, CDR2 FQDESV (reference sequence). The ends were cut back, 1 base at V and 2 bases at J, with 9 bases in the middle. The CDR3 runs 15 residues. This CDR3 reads CASSLDGRGNQPQHF. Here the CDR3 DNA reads TGTGCCAGCAGCTTAGACGGCAGGGGCAATCAGCCCCAGCATTTT.

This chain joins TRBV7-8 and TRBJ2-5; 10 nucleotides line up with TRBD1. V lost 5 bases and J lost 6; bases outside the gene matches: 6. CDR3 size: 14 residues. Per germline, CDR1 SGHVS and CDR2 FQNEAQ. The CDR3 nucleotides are TGTGCCAGCAGCCCCGACAGGGGGCTGAAGACCCAGTACTTC. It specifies CASSPDRGLKTQYF.

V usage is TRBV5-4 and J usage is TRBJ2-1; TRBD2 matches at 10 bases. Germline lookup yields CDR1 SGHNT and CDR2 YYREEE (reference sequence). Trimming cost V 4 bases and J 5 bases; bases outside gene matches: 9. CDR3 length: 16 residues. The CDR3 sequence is CASSPPKRGGHNEQFF. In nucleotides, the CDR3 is TGTGCCAGCAGCCCCCCTAAGCGGGGGGGCCACAATGAGCAGTTCTTC.

In nucleotides, the CDR3 is TGTGCCAGCAGTTACCAGTCAGGAGAAAAACTGTTTTTT. Translated, it gives CASSYQSGEKLFF. The rearrangement joins TRBV6-6 to TRBJ1-4, with D unresolved. CDR3 length: 13 amino acids. Trimming took 2 bases from V and 8 from J, leaving 9 bases between them. Germline V CDR1 and CDR2: MNHNY, SVGAGI (reference sequence).

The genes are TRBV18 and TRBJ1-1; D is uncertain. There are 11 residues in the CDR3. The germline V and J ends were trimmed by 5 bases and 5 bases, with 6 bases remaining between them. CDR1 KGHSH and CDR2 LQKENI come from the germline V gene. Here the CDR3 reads CASSTETEAFF. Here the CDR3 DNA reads TGTGCCAGCTCAACGGAGACTGAAGCTTTCTTT.

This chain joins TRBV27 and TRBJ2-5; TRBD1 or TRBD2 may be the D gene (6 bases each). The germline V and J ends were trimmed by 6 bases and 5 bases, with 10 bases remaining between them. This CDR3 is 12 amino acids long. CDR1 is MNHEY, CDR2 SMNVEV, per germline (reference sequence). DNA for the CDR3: TGTGCCAGCAGCGGGGGCGGGGAGACCCAGTACTTC. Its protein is CASSGGGETQYF.

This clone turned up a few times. CDR3 sequence: CSLGTVLNSPLHF. The DNA of the CDR3 is TGCAGCCTAGGGACCGTCCTCAATTCACCCCTCCACTTT. The chain joins TRBV29-1 to TRBJ1-6; D might be TRBD1 (5 bases). Trimming pared 8 bases from V and 7 bases from J, leaving 15 bases between. This CDR3 comprises 13 residues. Germline V gives CDR1 SQVTM, CDR2 ANQGSEA. Filled out from reference TRBV29-1 and TRBJ1-6, the complete variable domain reads SAVISQKPSRDICQRGTSLTIQCQVDSQVTMMFWYRQQPGQSLTLIATANQGSEATYESGFVIDKFPISRPNLTFSTLTVSNMSPEDSSIYLCSLGTVLNSPLHFGNGTRLTVT.

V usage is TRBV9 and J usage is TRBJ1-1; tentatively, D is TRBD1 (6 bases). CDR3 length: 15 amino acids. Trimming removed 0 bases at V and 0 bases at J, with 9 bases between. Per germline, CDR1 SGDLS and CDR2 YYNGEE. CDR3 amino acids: CASSVDGGMNTEAFF. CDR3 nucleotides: TGTGCCAGCAGCGTAGATGGGGGCATGAACACTGAAGCTTTCTTT.

CDR3 coding DNA: TGTGCCAGCAGCTTAGTGCGGGGGTTGGGGGACTATGGCTACACCTTC. This sequence encodes CASSLVRGLGDYGYTF. The V and J genes are TRBV11-2 and TRBJ1-2; TRBD1 might be the D (5 bases). V lost 1 base, J lost 3 bases, and 15 bases lay in between. This CDR3 is built from 16 residues. Germline lookup yields CDR1 SGHAT and CDR2 FQNNGV. The full variable domain, completed using reference TRBV11-2 and TRBJ1-2, is EAGVAQSPRYKIIEKRQSVAFWCNPISGHATLYWYQQILGQGPKLLIQFQNNGVVDDSQLPKDRFSAERLKGVDSTLKIQPAKLEDSAVYLCASSLVRGLGDYGYTFGSGTRLTVV.

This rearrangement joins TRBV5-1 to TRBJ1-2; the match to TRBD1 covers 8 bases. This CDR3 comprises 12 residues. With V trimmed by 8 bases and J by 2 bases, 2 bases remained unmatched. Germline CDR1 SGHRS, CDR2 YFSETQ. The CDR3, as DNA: TGCGCCAGTCAGGGGGCCAACTATGGCTACACCTTC. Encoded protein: CASQGANYGYTF.

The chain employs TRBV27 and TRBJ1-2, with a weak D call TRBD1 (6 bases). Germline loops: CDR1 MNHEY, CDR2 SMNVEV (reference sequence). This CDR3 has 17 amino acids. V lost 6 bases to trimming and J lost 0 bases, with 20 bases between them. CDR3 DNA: TGTGCCAGCAGACGCCCTGGAATGACAGGAACTAACTATGGCTACACCTTC. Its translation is CASRRPGMTGTNYGYTF.

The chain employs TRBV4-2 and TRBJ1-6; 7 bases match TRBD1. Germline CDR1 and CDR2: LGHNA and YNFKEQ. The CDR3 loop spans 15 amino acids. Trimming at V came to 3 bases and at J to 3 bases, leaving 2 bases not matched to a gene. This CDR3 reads CASSQRDSYNSPLHF. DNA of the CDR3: TGTGCCAGCAGCCAGCGGGACAGCTATAATTCACCCCTCCACTTT.

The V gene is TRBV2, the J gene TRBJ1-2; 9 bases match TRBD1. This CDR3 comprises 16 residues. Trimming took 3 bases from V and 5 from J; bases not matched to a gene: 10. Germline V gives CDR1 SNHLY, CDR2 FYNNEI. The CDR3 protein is CASSEQFGTGLYGYTF. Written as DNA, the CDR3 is TGTGCCAGCAGTGAGCAGTTCGGGACAGGGCTATATGGCTACACCTTC.

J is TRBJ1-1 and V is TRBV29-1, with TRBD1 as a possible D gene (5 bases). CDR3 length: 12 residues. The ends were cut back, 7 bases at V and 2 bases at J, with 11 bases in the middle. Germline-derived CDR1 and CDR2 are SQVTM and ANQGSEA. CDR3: CSASGANTEAFF. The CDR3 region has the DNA TGCAGCGCCTCCGGGGCCAACACTGAAGCTTTCTTT.

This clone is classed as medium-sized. This chain's CDR3 is CASSDDSPYEQYF. The CDR3 DNA sequence: TGTGCCAGCAGCGATGACAGCCCCTACGAGCAGTACTTC. The chain joins TRBV6-5 to TRBJ2-7, with TRBD1 as a possible D gene (5 bases). Trimming cost V 6 bases and J 2 bases, with 11 bases left between them. The CDR3 runs 13 residues. Germline assignment: CDR1 MNHEY and CDR2 SVGAGI.

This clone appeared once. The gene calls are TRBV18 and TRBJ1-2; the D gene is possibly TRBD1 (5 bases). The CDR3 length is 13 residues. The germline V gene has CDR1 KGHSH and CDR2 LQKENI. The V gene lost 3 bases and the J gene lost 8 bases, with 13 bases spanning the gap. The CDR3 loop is CASSPGTPNGYTF. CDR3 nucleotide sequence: TGTGCCAGCTCACCCGGGACTCCAAACGGCTACACCTTC.

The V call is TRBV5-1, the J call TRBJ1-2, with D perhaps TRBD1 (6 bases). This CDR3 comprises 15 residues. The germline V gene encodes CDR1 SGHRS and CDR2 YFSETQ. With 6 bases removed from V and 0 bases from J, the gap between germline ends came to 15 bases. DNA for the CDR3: TGCGCCAGCAACCCCGAGGGGGAAGCTAACTATGGCTACACCTTC. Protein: CASNPEGEANYGYTF.

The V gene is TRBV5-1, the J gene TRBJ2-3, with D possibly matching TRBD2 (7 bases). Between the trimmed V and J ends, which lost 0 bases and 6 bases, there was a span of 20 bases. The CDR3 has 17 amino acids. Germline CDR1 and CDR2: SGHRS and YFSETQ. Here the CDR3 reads CASSLALLGGTQDTQYF. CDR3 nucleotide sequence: TGCGCCAGCAGCTTGGCCTTACTCGGGGGGACACAGGATACGCAGTATTTT.